Below, 20 T cell receptor beta chains from the same sample are listed, as sequenced in a study of blood T cell repertoires in COVID-19. Clones were sequenced by immunoSEQ multiplex PCR, and TCRdb holds only the in-frame ones, with some missing. The sample carries about 120,000 clones, around nine tenths recorded once. Sequenced input: peripheral blood. These receptor sequences come from a woman between 45 and 65 years old with acute or convalescent COVID-19.

The chain recombines TRBV30 with TRBJ1-6; no definite D call. The germline V and J ends were trimmed by 4 bases and 8 bases, with 6 bases remaining between them. CDR3 length: 11 amino acids. Germline assignment: CDR1 GTSNPN and CDR2 SVGIG (reference sequence). The CDR3 DNA follows: TGTGCCTGGACTTCGGATTCACCCCTCCACTTT. Translated: CAWTSDSPLHF.

This chain uses TRBV5-1 with TRBJ1-4; D is uncertain. Trimming shortened V by 0 bases and J by 6 bases, and 9 bases separated the two germline ends. The germline V gene has CDR1 SGHRS and CDR2 YFSETQ. This CDR3 is built from 14 residues. The CDR3 sequence is CASSLVRQDEKLFF. The CDR3 bases are TGCGCCAGCAGCTTGGTTCGACAAGATGAAAAACTGTTTTTT.

The CDR3 loop reads CASSQDRGLAKNIQYF. The CDR3 region has the DNA TGTGCCAGCAGCCAAGACAGGGGGCTAGCCAAAAACATTCAGTACTTC. The chain recombines TRBV3-1 (or the pseudogene TRBV3-2) with TRBJ2-4; 8 bases agree with TRBD1. The CDR3 runs 16 residues. Trimming removed 0 bases from V and 0 bases from J; junction bases left unmatched: 1. Germline CDR1 and CDR2: LGHDT and YNNKEL (reference sequence).

J is TRBJ2-7 and V is TRBV6-2 or TRBV6-3; possibly TRBD2 for D (6 bases). CDR1 MNHEY and CDR2 SVGEGT come from the germline V gene. The CDR3 has 13 residues. V gave up 2 bases and J gave up 3 bases, with 8 bases separating them. CDR3 region: CASSYGGYYEQYF. The DNA for the CDR3 is TGTGCCAGCAGTTACGGGGGGTACTACGAGCAGTACTTC.

The V and J genes are TRBV12-3 or TRBV12-4 and TRBJ2-5; TRBD1 aligns across 8 bases. The CDR3 has 12 residues. J lost 7 bases, V lost 7 bases, and 5 bases had no gene match. The CDR3: CASTMDRATQYF. DNA for the CDR3: TGTGCCAGCACCATGGACAGGGCGACCCAGTACTTC.

The V and J genes are TRBV2 and TRBJ2-7; 10 bases fit TRBD1. The ends lost 6 bases at V and 2 bases at J; junction bases unmatched: 4. CDR1 and CDR2 from the germline V gene are SNHLY and FYNNEI. The CDR3 consists of 14 residues. CDR3 sequence: CASSRDRGAYEQYF. Here the CDR3 DNA reads TGTGCCAGCAGCCGGGACAGGGGAGCCTACGAGCAGTACTTC.

The chain combines TRBV18 with TRBJ1-2; maybe TRBD1 (6 bases). The CDR3 spans 15 residues. V shed 5 bases and J shed 4 bases, with 17 bases lying between them. In germline, CDR1 is KGHSH, CDR2 LQKENI. CDR3 nucleotide sequence: TGTGCCAGCTCAATGGCGGACAGCGAAATCTATGGCTACACCTTC. Residues: CASSMADSEIYGYTF. Together with reference TRBV18 and TRBJ1-2, the CDR3 gives the full variable domain: NAGVMQNPRHLVRRRGQEARLRCSPMKGHSHVYWYRQLPEEGLKFMVYLQKENIIDESGMPKERFSAEFPKEGPSILRIQQVVRGDSAAYFCASSMADSEIYGYTFGSGTRLTVV.

The chain has TRBV12-3 or TRBV12-4 and TRBJ2-1; no definite D call. Trimming removed 5 bases from V and 7 bases from J, with 6 bases in between. The CDR3 has 11 amino acids. CDR3 in DNA: TGTGCCAGCAGTCCCCGGAATGAGCAGTTCTTC. Translation gives CASSPRNEQFF.

This CDR3 reads CASSGTGTAQETQYF. The CDR3 region has the DNA TGTGCCAGTAGTGGAACCGGGACAGCCCAAGAGACCCAGTACTTC. This chain joins TRBV19 and TRBJ2-5; the match to TRBD1 covers 7 bases. The V segment lost 5 bases and the J segment 1 base; nucleotides outside the gene matches: 7. The germline V gene has CDR1 LNHDA and CDR2 SQIVND (reference sequence). This CDR3 contains 15 residues.

V gene TRBV29-1 combines with J gene TRBJ1-1; D possibly corresponds to TRBD1 (5 bases). The CDR3 is made up of 14 amino acids. Germline-derived CDR1 and CDR2 are SQVTM and ANQGSEA. Trimming removed 4 bases from V and 0 bases from J, with 12 bases in between. In DNA form, the CDR3 reads TGCAGCGTTGGCGGAGGGGCTGTGAACACTGAAGCTTTCTTT. This sequence encodes CSVGGGAVNTEAFF.

As regards this clone: This sample also contains other DNA sequences that code for the same CDR3. V and J are TRBV12-3 or TRBV12-4 and TRBJ1-1; TRBD1 matches 8 bases. The CDR3 length is 13 residues. V lost 10 bases, J lost 7 bases, and 11 bases stayed unmatched. The CDR3 coding sequence is TGTGCCACCACCGCCTTAGACAGGGGTGAAGCTTTCTTT. It translates to CATTALDRGEAFF.

V usage is TRBV13 and J usage is TRBJ2-7, with 11 bases identical to TRBD2. V was pared by 4 bases and J by 2 bases, with 7 bases of the junction left unmatched. The CDR3 spans 16 residues. CDR1 and CDR2 from the germline V gene are PRHDT and FYEKMQ (reference sequence). In DNA, the CDR3 is TGTGCCAGCAGCTCAGGAGGTAGCGGGGGGGCCTACGAGCAGTACTTC. This translates into CASSSGGSGGAYEQYF. The variable domain in full, completed from reference TRBV13 and TRBJ2-7, reads AAGVIQSPRHLIKEKRETATLKCYPIPRHDTVYWYQQGPGQDPQFLISFYEKMQSDKGSIPDRFSAQQFSDYHSELNMSSLELGDSALYFCASSSGGSGGAYEQYFGPGTRLTVT.

This clone was seen just once. The V and J genes are TRBV7-2 and TRBJ2-3; 12 positions match TRBD2. CDR1 is SGHTA, CDR2 FQGNSA, per germline. This CDR3 spans 16 amino acids. The J segment lost 4 bases and the V segment lost 3 bases, leaving 5 bases of the junction unmatched. The CDR3: CASSFLAGGPADTQYF. The CDR3 region has the DNA TGTGCCAGCAGCTTCCTAGCGGGAGGGCCGGCAGATACGCAGTATTTT.

The chain combines TRBV4-1 with TRBJ2-5; 16 nucleotides agree with TRBD2. J gave up 2 bases and V 0 bases, and 3 bases lay outside the gene matches. Looked up from germline, CDR1 is MGHRA and CDR2 is YSYEKL. There are 18 residues in the CDR3. The CDR3 DNA reads TGCGCCAGCAGCCAAGATTTGGGACTAGCGGGGGGGCAAGAGACCCAGTACTTC. It translates to CASSQDLGLAGGQETQYF.

J is TRBJ1-1 and V is TRBV19; 10 bases fit TRBD1. V trimming: 7 bases; J trimming: 1 base; junction bases outside the gene matches: 3. The CDR3 is made up of 14 amino acids. From germline, CDR1 is LNHDA and CDR2 SQIVND (reference sequence). The CDR3: CASMGDRGNTEAFF. As DNA, the CDR3 is TGTGCCAGTATGGGGGACAGGGGGAACACTGAAGCTTTCTTT.

V usage is TRBV3-1 (or the pseudogene TRBV3-2) and J usage is TRBJ2-5; 11 bases fit TRBD2. The germline CDR1 and CDR2 sequences are LGHDT and YNNKEL (reference sequence). Germline trimming cut 4 bases from V and 4 bases from J; bases unmatched to any gene: 14. The CDR3 extends over 18 amino acids. CDR3 sequence reads: CASSLLPGASGGIETQYF. CDR3 nucleotides: TGTGCCAGCAGCCTTCTCCCAGGGGCTAGCGGGGGGATAGAGACCCAGTACTTC.

The rearrangement links TRBV27 to TRBJ2-3; TRBD2 aligns across 10 bases. This CDR3 is 17 amino acids long. The germline V gene encodes CDR1 MNHEY and CDR2 SMNVEV (reference sequence). The ends lost 5 bases at V and 2 bases at J; junction bases unmatched: 10. This CDR3 is CASSHMSGRGLTDTQYF. Written as DNA, the CDR3 is TGTGCCAGCAGTCACATGAGCGGGAGGGGACTCACAGATACGCAGTATTTT.

V is TRBV20-1 and J is TRBJ1-2; D not resolved. Germline V gene data show CDR1 as DFQATT and CDR2 as SNEGSKA (reference sequence). V lost 3 bases to trimming and J lost 6 bases, with 14 bases between them. There are 13 residues in the CDR3. The CDR3 protein is CSASKPEAHGYTF. The CDR3 DNA sequence: TGCAGTGCTAGTAAGCCTGAGGCCCATGGCTACACCTTC.

The rearrangement joins TRBV2 to TRBJ2-5; 7 nucleotides align to TRBD2. The germline CDR1 and CDR2 sequences are SNHLY and FYNNEI. CDR3 size: 15 residues. V trimming: 7 bases; J trimming: 1 base; junction bases outside the gene matches: 9. CDR3 nucleotide sequence: TGTGCCAGCACCCGACTGGGAGGGACCCAAGAGACCCAGTACTTC. Translated: CASTRLGGTQETQYF.

The genes are TRBV29-1 and TRBJ2-2, with a possible D match to TRBD2 (6 bases). The V gene lost 1 base and the J gene lost 5 bases, with 11 bases spanning the gap. CDR1 SQVTM and CDR2 ANQGSEA come from the germline V gene. The CDR3 length is 14 residues. As DNA, the CDR3 is TGCAGCGTTGAAGGGAGGGGAGGAACCGGGGAGCTGTTTTTT. It encodes CSVEGRGGTGELFF.